The source of this T cell receptor (beta chain) is a study of metastatic and nonmetastatic thyroid tumors. Overall study context: Repertoires of blood and of tissue (tumor or nodule) from malignant and benign thyroid patients were compared.

Thyroid surgery was preceded by no treatment in any patient. Authors' methods: The distant-metastasis classifier for papillary thyroid cancer was built from CDR3 differences across clinicopathological groups. TCRdb re-clonotyped the PCR reads via MiXCR. In this record, the V and J calls reflect TCRdb's handling and not the investigators' own analysis. The sample carries 20,000 to 25,000 clones, around 16% recorded once. This clone appeared a few times. Sequenced sample: blood. The sequence was collected from a female donor with papillary thyroid cancer or a benign thyroid nodule (not recorded which). Some clones in this sample may be carry-over from other donors' samples.

The CDR3 nucleotides read TGTGCCAGCAGTGGGGAAGAAAAACTGTTTTTT. This gives the protein CASSGEEKLFF. The chain joins TRBV25-1 to TRBJ1-4; D gene ambiguous. Deletions cut 4 bases from V and 8 bases from J, with 5 bases between. CDR3 length: 11 amino acids. Germline-derived CDR1 and CDR2 are MGHDK and SYGVNS.